The T cell receptor beta chain described here comes from a study of blood T cell repertoires in COVID-19. Germline V gene lookup returns CDR1 SGDLS and CDR2 YYNGEE. V lost 1 base to trimming and J lost 3 bases; unmatched junction nucleotides: 6. The CDR3 spans 16 residues. The repertoire was sequenced with immunoSEQ multiplex PCR; TCRdb's copy has only in-frame clones and lacks some. The sample lists some 200,000 clones, roughly 85% occurring once. Material: peripheral blood. This clonotype was sampled from a woman in her 70s with acute or convalescent COVID-19. This chain uses TRBV9 with TRBJ2-3; 9 positions agree with TRBD1. The CDR3 region is CASSVRDRELTDTQYF. The CDR3 DNA reads TGTGCCAGCAGCGTAAGGGACAGGGAGCTGACAGATACGCAGTATTTT.